This T cell receptor (beta chain) was captured by sequencing in a study of cytomegalovirus exposure and HLA in healthy donors. Findings and limits, study-wide: Later work found most CMV-associated TCR beta chains apparently HLA-restricted. Later analysis identified several of the most significant clusters that appeared linked to common viral pathogens.

With respect to this clone: Its specificity is unknown. One end of the junction is discordant with germline, which a read error may explain.

The PCR used 60 Vbeta and 13 Jbeta primers. Profiled with immunoSEQ multiplex PCR; TCRdb holds only in-frame clones, not every one. The sample lists some 150,000 clones; roughly 77% were seen once. Sequencing was performed on PBMCs. This clonotype originated in a man aged 30 to 39 in good health and CMV-seropositive.

CDR3 sequence (DNA): TGTGCCAGCAGCTTCCGGTCCAGGGCCTCCTTC. Translation gives CASSFRSRASF. The V call is TRBV5-6, the J call TRBJ1-2; weak D call: TRBD1 (5 bases). CDR3 length: 11 residues. CDR1 is SGHDT and CDR2 is YYEEEE in the germline V gene.